This TCR beta chain was captured in a study of blood T cell repertoires in COVID-19. Study-wide context: Sites in the United States, Italy and Spain provided acute and convalescent COVID-19 samples. The analysed material was cDNA or gDNA that came from T cells, B-cell-depleted T cells, or PBMCs.

In the study's own analysis: By means of reference gene primer amplification, nucleated cell counts were estimated. Method: immunoSEQ multiplex PCR; TCRdb's copy keeps in-frame clones and lacks some. V and J calls and clone size are those listed in that table; D and trimming were worked out from the DNA. Of tens of thousands of clones listed, 70% to 85% are singletons. V lost 7 bases, J lost 8 bases, and 21 bases lay in between. This CDR3 region has 16 residues. Germline CDR1 reads SNHLY; CDR2 reads FYNNEI. V gene TRBV2 combines with J gene TRBJ1-6; D remains unclear. The sequence was obtained from a man in his 60s with active or convalescent COVID-19. The material sequenced was peripheral blood. The CDR3 DNA reads as TGTGCCAGCACGCGGGAACTAACGAATGCCTATTCACCCCTCCACTTT. Its protein product is CASTRELTNAYSPLHF.